One and the same sample provided the 25 T cell receptor beta chains below, sequenced in a study of tumor-infiltrating lymphocytes in glioblastoma multiforme. TCRB libraries came from RNA via three nested multiplex PCR rounds. TCRdb re-called the multiplex PCR reads through MiXCR, storing one row per CDR3 protein. The sample has 25,000 to 40,000 distinct CDR3 sequences, under 70% seen once. Sequenced sample: brain tumor tissue. The receptors shown here come from a male donor with glioblastoma.

This clonotype was observed a handful of times. The junction departs from germline at one end; a sequencing error may be responsible. V gene TRBV6-2 or TRBV6-3 combines with J gene TRBJ2-1; a weak D match, TRBD2 (6 bases). CDR1 is MNHEY and CDR2 is SVGEGT in the germline V gene. CDR3 length: 16 residues. DNA of the CDR3: TGCGCCAGCAGTTACTTAGGCGGGGCTCTTTACAATGAGCAGTTCTTC. This sequence encodes CASSYLGGALYNEQFF.

The chain recombines TRBV20-1 with TRBJ2-3; weak D call: TRBD1 (5 bases). This CDR3 is built from 14 residues. Trimming pared 6 bases from V and 5 bases from J, leaving 18 bases between. Per germline, CDR1 DFQATT and CDR2 SNEGSKA (reference sequence). CDR3 DNA: TGCAGTGCCTTCGGGCAGGGCGCTGTAGATACGCAGTATTTT. Protein: CSAFGQGAVDTQYF.

A note on this clonotype: This may arise from a read error, as a much more abundant clone is one base away. This chain uses TRBV5-4 with TRBJ2-3; no definite D call. The ends were cut back, 4 bases at V and 4 bases at J, with 10 bases in the middle. The CDR3 consists of 13 residues. In germline, CDR1 is SGHNT, CDR2 YYREEE (reference sequence). CDR3 in DNA: TGTGCCAGCAGCCCCGAGTTTTCAGATACGCAGTATTTT. Translating gives CASSPEFSDTQYF.

Points on this clonotype: This may stem from a read error, because a much larger clone lies one nucleotide away. This rearrangement joins TRBV4-1 to TRBJ2-4, with 11 bases that match TRBD1. The V segment lost 2 bases and the J segment 3 bases; nucleotides outside the gene matches: 3. The CDR3 spans 16 residues. CDR1 and CDR2 from the germline V gene are MGHRA and YSYEKL. The CDR3: CASSQPGQGVKNIQYF. CDR3 DNA sequence: TGCGCCAGCAGCCAACCGGGACAGGGGGTCAAAAACATTCAGTACTTC.

This clonotype was detected ten times or more. A read error may explain this, as a much larger clone is one base away. The CDR3 end shows no conserved phenylalanine or tryptophan, and so a read error is likely. The rearrangement joins TRBV20-1 to TRBJ1-2; 7 nucleotides match TRBD1. Germline lookup yields CDR1 DFQATT and CDR2 SNEGSKA (reference sequence). J lost 7 bases, V lost 6 bases, and 8 bases had no gene match. CDR3 size: 12 residues. Here the CDR3 DNA reads TGCAGTGCCGACAGGGACCGTAGTGGCTACACCCTC. Translating gives CSADRDRSGYTL.

The J gene is TRBJ2-7, the V gene TRBV6-5, with D possibly being TRBD2 (6 bases). CDR1 is MNHEY, CDR2 SVGAGI, per germline. The CDR3 covers 14 residues. Trimming removed 6 bases at V and 6 bases at J, with 18 bases between. The CDR3 DNA follows: TGTGCCAGCAGAAATCGGGACTGGGGTATCGAGCAGTACTTC. This codes for CASRNRDWGIEQYF.

About this clonotype itself: At one end, the junction sequence differs from germline, possibly due to a read error. This chain connects TRBV10-2 to TRBJ1-3; 8 bases match TRBD1. CDR3 size: 14 residues. Germline assignment: CDR1 WSHSY and CDR2 SAAADI. The CDR3 DNA follows: TGCGCCAGCAATGAGTCGGGACAGGCAGACGCCATATATTTT. This gives the protein CASNESGQADAIYF.

The chain carries TRBV29-1 and TRBJ2-4; the D gene is possibly TRBD2 (5 bases). Germline loops: CDR1 SQVTM, CDR2 ANQGSEA. The CDR3 is 13 residues long. V was pared by 8 bases and J by 6 bases, with 17 bases between. CDR3 loop: CSRVQAETNIQYF. CDR3 coding DNA: TGCAGCAGGGTTCAAGCGGAAACAAACATTCAGTACTTC.

Regarding this clonotype: At one boundary the junction diverges from the germline segment, which might be a read error. The chain carries TRBV10-2 and TRBJ1-5; TRBD1 might be the D (6 bases). CDR3 length equals 14 residues. The germline CDR1 and CDR2 sequences are WSHSY and SAAADI. CDR3 loop: CASSESRGDRPQHF. The CDR3 coding sequence is TGCGCCAGCAGTGAGTCGAGGGGGGATCGGCCCCAACATTTC.

This clonotype was counted at least ten times. DNA of the CDR3: TGCGCCAGCAGCTTGGCACTAGCGGGATGGGATACGCAGTATTTT. It encodes CASSLALAGWDTQYF. The chain carries TRBV5-1 and TRBJ2-3, with TRBD2 matching over 10 bases. CDR1 and CDR2 from the germline V gene are SGHRS and YFSETQ. The CDR3 is made up of 15 amino acids. With 0 bases clipped from V and 6 bases from J, the junction kept 4 bases outside the gene matches.

The chain combines TRBV20-1 with TRBJ1-2, with D tentatively TRBD1 (6 bases). Trimming shortened V by 3 bases and J by 4 bases, and 9 bases separated the two germline ends. The CDR3 contains 12 residues. CDR1 is DFQATT, CDR2 SNEGSKA, per germline (reference sequence). The CDR3 sequence: CSARDRSYGYTF. The CDR3 DNA is TGCAGTGCTAGGGACAGAAGCTATGGCTACACCTTC.

Remarks on this clonotype: The junction departs from the called germline gene at one end, perhaps through a read error. J is TRBJ2-7 and V is TRBV5-4, with D possibly TRBD2 on 6 matching bases. Germline values: CDR1 SGHNT, CDR2 YYREEE (reference sequence). CDR3 length: 15 residues. In DNA form, the CDR3 reads TGCGCCAGCAGCTCTACCGGGACTTTCAACTACGAGCGGTACTTC. Translated: CASSSTGTFNYERYF.

Notes on this clonotype: The junction does not match germline at one end; this may be a read error. The chain employs TRBV29-1 and TRBJ2-7; perhaps TRBD2 as D (6 bases). The CDR3 consists of 14 residues. CDR1 SQVTM and CDR2 ANQGSEA come from the germline V gene. The CDR3 bases are TGTAGGGTTGAAAGCCGGGGAGGCACCTACGAGCAGTACTTC. Translated: CRVESRGGTYEQYF.

The CDR3 DNA is TGCAGTGCTAGAGTCGTCAGTGGGGTCCAAGAGACCCAGTACTTC. Protein sequence: CSARVVSGVQETQYF. The V and J genes are TRBV20-1 and TRBJ2-5; the D is unclear. CDR3 length: 15 residues. Germline V gives CDR1 DFQATT, CDR2 SNEGSKA (reference sequence). Trimming pared 1 base from V and 1 base from J, leaving 13 bases between.

Remarks on this clonotype: The conserved final phenylalanine or tryptophan is absent from the CDR3, which likely points to a read error. This chain connects TRBV12-3 or TRBV12-4 to TRBJ1-2; tentatively, D is TRBD1 (5 bases). Trimming took off 4 bases at V and 3 bases at J, with 9 bases between the two ends. The CDR3 is made up of 13 amino acids. Here the CDR3 DNA reads TGTGCCAGCAGTTCCCCGGGGCACTATGGCTACACCTCC. Protein product: CASSSPGHYGYTS.

A single count supports this clonotype. The V call is TRBV11-2, the J call TRBJ2-1; 10 bases map to TRBD2. V shed 5 bases and J 9 bases; nucleotides not matched to a gene: 7. Per germline, CDR1 SGHAT and CDR2 FQNNGV. CDR3 length: 14 residues. CDR3 in DNA: TGTGCCAGCAGCCTCCAGATAGCGGGAGGTGAGCAGTTCTTC. Translation: CASSLQIAGGEQFF.

The chain uses TRBV29-1 and TRBJ2-3; 10 bases fit TRBD2. CDR3 length equals 13 residues. V lost 7 bases to trimming and J lost 15 bases; unmatched junction nucleotides: 16. The V gene's germline CDR1 is SQVTM and CDR2 ANQGSEA. CDR3 sequence: CSDSGRRTDTLYF. CDR3 sequence (DNA): TGCAGCGATAGCGGGAGGCGCACAGATACGCTATATTTT.

This clonotype was observed a handful of times. V gene TRBV11-3 combines with J gene TRBJ1-1; 8 nucleotides agree with TRBD1. Germline CDR1 is SGHNT and CDR2 is YENEEA. The CDR3 length is 15 residues. With 6 bases clipped from V and 5 bases from J, the junction kept 11 bases outside the gene matches. This CDR3 is CASRNQPTGGTEAFF. The CDR3 DNA is TGTGCCAGCAGGAACCAACCCACAGGGGGAACTGAAGCTTTCTTT.

On this clonotype: The final CDR3 position lacks the conserved phenylalanine or tryptophan, pointing to a likely read error. The chain is built from TRBV20-1 and TRBJ2-1, with TRBD2 identical over 8 bases. CDR3 length equals 16 residues. Looked up from germline, CDR1 is DFQATT and CDR2 is SNEGSKA (reference sequence). In DNA form, the CDR3 reads TGCAGTGCTAGAACTAGCGGAGTTAACCCCTACAATGGGCAGTTCTTA. Encoded protein: CSARTSGVNPYNGQFL.

As to this clonotype: This likely stems from a read error, as it lies one base from a far larger clone. The chain links TRBV5-5 to TRBJ2-7; D gene ambiguous. This CDR3 region has 12 residues. CDR1 and CDR2 (germline): SGHKS, YYEKEE (reference sequence). The V gene lost 0 bases and the J gene lost 4 bases, with 5 bases spanning the gap. The CDR3, as DNA: TGTGCCAGCAGCTTGGGAGAGTACGAGCAGTACTTC. Amino acids: CASSLGEYEQYF. The full variable domain, rest sourced from reference TRBV5-5 and TRBJ2-7, is DAGVTQSPTHLIKTRGQQVTLRCSPISGHKSVSWYQQVLGQGPQFIFQYYEKEERGRGNFPDRFSARQFPNYSSELNVNALLLGDSALYLCASSLGEYEQYFGPGTRLTVT.

This clonotype was counted ten times or more. The chain is built from TRBV4-3 and TRBJ2-7, with 14 positions matching TRBD2. V lost 4 bases, J lost 4 bases, and 3 bases stayed unmatched. Germline V gives CDR1 LGHNA, CDR2 YSLEER. The CDR3 runs to 15 residues. CDR3 in DNA: TGCGCCAGCAGCCTCGGGACTAGCGGGAGTTACGAGCAGTACTTC. Amino acid sequence: CASSLGTSGSYEQYF.

This clonotype was seen only once. This may arise from a read error, as a much more abundant clone is one base away. The chain combines TRBV5-4 with TRBJ2-5, with D possibly being TRBD1 (5 bases). The CDR3 covers 14 residues. Deletions cut 4 bases from V and 3 bases from J, with 13 bases between. CDR1 and CDR2 from the germline V gene are SGHNT and YYREEE (reference sequence). The CDR3 loop reads CASSPVRAEETQYF. The CDR3 coding sequence is TGTGCCAGCAGCCCCGTCAGGGCGGAAGAGACCCAGTACTTC.

Notes on this clonotype: At one end the junction does not follow the germline gene, possibly because of a read error. The V gene is TRBV6-1, the J gene TRBJ1-6; the D is unclear. The CDR3 runs to 14 residues. Germline CDR1 reads MNHNS; CDR2 reads SASEGT. CDR3: CASSEVPVNSPLQF. Here the CDR3 DNA reads TGTGCCAGCAGTGAAGTACCAGTTAATTCACCCCTCCAATTT.

On this clonotype: An end of the junction does not agree with germline; a read error may underlie this. The chain joins TRBV6-2 or TRBV6-3 to TRBJ2-1; perhaps D is TRBD1 or TRBD2 (5 bases each). Per the germline V gene, CDR1 is MNHEY and CDR2 is SVGEGT. The CDR3 covers 15 residues. The CDR3 DNA reads TGTGCCGGCAGCCCCCGGGAAGGGGAAAGGAATGAGCAGTTCTTC. It encodes CAGSPREGERNEQFF.

In DNA form, the CDR3 reads TGTGCCTGCTGTAGGACAGGGCCGACCGGGGAGCTGTTTTTT. Translating it yields CACCRTGPTGELFF. The chain is built from TRBV12-3 or TRBV12-4 and TRBJ2-2, with 8 bases lining up with TRBD1. J lost 5 bases, V lost 11 bases, and 10 bases had no gene match. This CDR3 has 14 residues.